What follows are 31 T cell receptor beta chains derived from one specimen sequenced in a study of blood T cells in healthy people across ages. With a J-beta primer mix and a sample-barcoded 5' primer, a second PCR ran 7 to 11 cycles. MiXCR was run by TCRdb on the 5' RACE reads, yielding one entry per CDR3 protein. The sample carries about 1.5 million distinct CDR3 sequences, about 42% recorded once. The sample comprised blood. All receptors derive from a woman between 18 and 29 years old in good health.

This rearrangement joins TRBV11-2 to TRBJ2-1; D is ambiguous. Trimming cost V 5 bases and J 9 bases, with 11 bases left between them. Germline V gives CDR1 SGHAT, CDR2 FQNNGV. CDR3 length: 12 amino acids. The CDR3 here is CASSRRASEQFF. The CDR3 region has the DNA TGTGCCAGCAGCAGACGGGCCTCTGAGCAGTTCTTC.

A note on this clonotype: One end of the junction is discordant with germline, which a read error may explain. The chain uses TRBV3-1 and TRBJ2-1; a weak D match, TRBD2 (5 bases). This CDR3 comprises 16 residues. Germline-derived CDR1 and CDR2 are LGHDT and YNNKEL (reference sequence). The CDR3 coding sequence is TGTGCCAGAAGCCCTCTTCGGGAAACGGGCTACAATGAGCAGTTCTTC. Its translation: CARSPLRETGYNEQFF.

This clonotype was counted between two and nine times. V and J are TRBV29-1 and TRBJ1-5, with TRBD1 matching over 10 bases. The CDR3 consists of 15 residues. Losses at the gene ends were 6 bases for V and 2 bases for J; bases not matched to a gene: 7. CDR1 is SQVTM and CDR2 is ANQGSEA in the germline V gene. The CDR3 DNA reads as TGCAGCGTCCAGCAGGGGACAGGGGGCAATCAGCCCCAGCATTTT. Translated: CSVQQGTGGNQPQHF.

The V gene is TRBV12-3 or TRBV12-4, the J gene TRBJ2-4; D possibly matches TRBD1 or TRBD2 (5 bases each). The DNA matches TRBJ2-5 better at its end, which makes the J call doubtful. This CDR3 region has 15 residues. The CDR3 coding sequence is TGTGCCAGCAGTTTAATCGGGGCAGGGTGGGAGACCCAGTACTTC. Its protein product is CASSLIGAGWETQYF.

This sequence joins TRBV11-2 and TRBJ2-5; 8 bases align to TRBD2. Germline-derived CDR1 and CDR2 are SGHAT and FQNNGV. V was pared by 5 bases and J by 11 bases, with 19 bases of the junction left unmatched. This CDR3 comprises 16 residues. CDR3 DNA: TGTGCCAGCAGCCACACCAGCGGGGGCTCCTACAATGAGCAGTACTTC. It translates to CASSHTSGGSYNEQYF.

This clonotype has more than one count but fewer than ten. This chain links TRBV27 with TRBJ2-1, with D possibly being TRBD1 (6 bases). The assigned J gene may be wrong: the sequence end matches TRBJ2-7 better. This CDR3 spans 15 amino acids. CDR1 MNHEY and CDR2 SMNVEV come from the germline V gene (reference sequence). The CDR3 DNA reads as TGTGCCAGCAGTTCTACAGGGAGCTCCTACAATGAGCAGTACTTC. It is translated as CASSSTGSSYNEQYF.

The chain combines TRBV28 with TRBJ2-1, with 11 bases aligning to TRBD2. CDR3 size: 19 residues. In germline, CDR1 is MDHEN, CDR2 SYDVKM. With V trimmed by 0 bases and J by 6 bases, 13 bases remained unmatched. The CDR3 spells CASSLWGIGTSGSPNEQFF. CDR3 sequence (DNA): TGTGCCAGCAGTTTATGGGGAATAGGAACTAGCGGGAGCCCCAATGAGCAGTTCTTC.

This clonotype was observed a handful of times. V and J are TRBV7-8 and TRBJ2-5; D unclear. CDR3 size: 14 residues. The V gene's germline CDR1 is SGHVS and CDR2 FQNEAQ. Trimming stripped 0 bases from V and 8 bases from J, with 13 bases between. This CDR3 is CASSLALGRDTQYF. CDR3 nucleotides: TGTGCCAGCAGCTTAGCTCTCGGCCGAGACACCCAGTACTTC.

The sample holds one count of this clonotype. This rearrangement joins TRBV4-1 to TRBJ2-2, with 11 bases that match TRBD1. The germline CDR1 and CDR2 sequences are MGHRA and YSYEKL. The CDR3 has 17 amino acids. Germline trimming cut 2 bases from V and 2 bases from J; bases unmatched to any gene: 4. This chain's CDR3 is CASSQRGQGANTGELFF. In DNA, the CDR3 is TGCGCCAGCAGCCAACGAGGACAGGGGGCCAACACCGGGGAGCTGTTTTTT.

The chain carries TRBV5-5 and TRBJ2-4; 7 bases are a match to TRBD2. The V gene end was trimmed by 4 bases and the J gene end by 8 bases; junction bases not matched to a gene: 6. Per the germline V gene, CDR1 is SGHKS and CDR2 is YYEKEE (reference sequence). This CDR3 contains 13 residues. In nucleotides, the CDR3 is TGTGCCAGCAGCCAGAATGGGGGGGACATTCAGTACTTC. Protein product: CASSQNGGDIQYF.

This clonotype was seen a few times. This rearrangement joins TRBV4-3 to TRBJ1-2; D is perhaps TRBD1 (5 bases). V dropped 8 bases and J dropped 0 bases, with 16 bases sitting between them. The CDR3 spans 15 residues. The germline CDR1 and CDR2 sequences are LGHNA and YSLEER. CDR3 in amino acids: CASSPEGLANYGYTF. The CDR3 region has the DNA TGCGCCAGCTCCCCTGAGGGGCTTGCTAACTATGGCTACACCTTC.

The chain joins TRBV29-1 to TRBJ1-1; no clear D. Germline CDR1 and CDR2: SQVTM and ANQGSEA. There are 10 residues in the CDR3. Deletions cut 2 bases from V and 11 bases from J, with 9 bases between. This chain's CDR3 is CSVESGMAFF. The CDR3 DNA reads TGCAGCGTTGAATCAGGTATGGCTTTCTTT.

The genes are TRBV4-3 and TRBJ1-2, with D possibly being TRBD1 (5 bases). Trimming pared 7 bases from V and 5 bases from J, leaving 23 bases between. The CDR3 has 16 amino acids. CDR1 is LGHNA and CDR2 is YSLEER in the germline V gene. CDR3: CASIPGLGKEGYGYTF. DNA for the CDR3: TGCGCCAGCATCCCGGGGCTGGGGAAGGAAGGATATGGCTACACCTTC.

This chain connects TRBV12-3 or TRBV12-4 to TRBJ1-2; no firm D call. V lost 3 bases and J 6 bases, leaving 8 bases between the germline ends. The CDR3 totals 12 residues. The CDR3 is CASSFRRNGYTF. CDR3 in DNA: TGTGCCAGCAGTTTCCGACGGAATGGCTACACCTTC.

A few counts support this clonotype. Here the CDR3 DNA reads TGTGCCAGCAGTGGCGACAGGGAATACAATGAGCAGTTCTTC. This gives the protein CASSGDREYNEQFF. This rearrangement joins TRBV12-3 or TRBV12-4 to TRBJ2-1, with TRBD1 matching 7 bases. The ends lost 5 bases at V and 4 bases at J; junction bases unmatched: 5. The CDR3 length is 14 residues.

This clonotype was counted a few times. The rearrangement joins TRBV5-1 to TRBJ2-3; 9 nucleotides agree with TRBD2. The length of the CDR3 is 18 residues. The germline V gene encodes CDR1 SGHRS and CDR2 YFSETQ. The ends lost 0 bases at V and 6 bases at J; junction bases unmatched: 14. CDR3 region: CASSLALTSGTRGDTQYF. CDR3 nucleotides: TGCGCCAGCAGCTTGGCCTTGACTAGCGGTACCCGCGGGGATACGCAGTATTTT.

The chain joins TRBV14 to TRBJ1-1; D is possibly TRBD1 (5 bases). The germline gives CDR1 SGHDN, CDR2 FVKESK. This CDR3 spans 15 amino acids. Trimming removed 8 bases at V and 10 bases at J, with 26 bases between. CDR3 loop: CASSNPAGRYPRAFF. The CDR3 DNA is TGTGCCAGCTCGAACCCTGCAGGGAGATATCCAAGAGCTTTCTTT.

The gene calls are TRBV6-6 and TRBJ2-3; 9 bases fit TRBD1. Germline trimming cut 5 bases from V and 5 bases from J; bases unmatched to any gene: 8. CDR1 is MNHNY, CDR2 SVGAGI, per germline (reference sequence). The CDR3 is 15 amino acids. CDR3 sequence reads: CASSKGQGRVDTQYF. As DNA, the CDR3 is TGTGCCAGCAGTAAGGGACAGGGAAGGGTAGATACGCAGTATTTT.

The chain couples TRBV15 to TRBJ1-2, with D unresolved. This CDR3 has 13 residues. Germline V CDR1 and CDR2: LNHNV, YYDKDF (reference sequence). The ends were cut back, 3 bases at V and 8 bases at J, with 13 bases in the middle. This CDR3 is CATSSGPYSGYTF. The DNA for the CDR3 is TGTGCCACCAGCAGCGGACCTTATTCGGGCTACACCTTC.

Comments on this clonotype: Being one base from a much bigger clone, this may be a read error. V gene TRBV4-3 combines with J gene TRBJ2-7, with TRBD1 as a possible D gene (5 bases). CDR3 length equals 14 residues. Germline CDR1 LGHNA, CDR2 YSLEER. CDR3 coding DNA: TGCGCCGGCAGCCAGTCCCAGGGTTCCTACGAGCAGTACTTC. Translating it yields CAGSQSQGSYEQYF.

This clonotype was found once. The chain carries TRBV9 and TRBJ2-2, with 7 bases identical to TRBD2. Looked up from germline, CDR1 is SGDLS and CDR2 is YYNGEE. V lost 9 bases to trimming and J lost 1 base; unmatched junction nucleotides: 6. There are 14 residues in the CDR3. CDR3 DNA: TGTGCCACCGGAGCGGGGTTGAACACCGGGGAGCTGTTTTTT. Translated: CATGAGLNTGELFF.

Many counts were recorded for this clonotype. The genes are TRBV12-3 or TRBV12-4 and TRBJ2-3; 9 bases are shared with TRBD2. V shed 5 bases, J shed 0 bases, and the junction held 12 bases outside the gene matches. This CDR3 is built from 18 residues. CDR3 amino acids: CASSPSAGLAISTDTQYF. DNA for the CDR3: TGTGCCAGCAGTCCCAGCGCCGGACTAGCGATTAGCACAGATACGCAGTATTTT.

The chain links TRBV15 to TRBJ2-7; 7 bases match TRBD2. The V gene end was trimmed by 3 bases and the J gene end by 7 bases; junction bases not matched to a gene: 21. The length of the CDR3 is 18 residues. The germline gives CDR1 LNHNV, CDR2 YYDKDF (reference sequence). The CDR3 region is CATSRALGGDRRYNEQYF. Written as DNA, the CDR3 is TGTGCCACCAGCAGGGCGTTGGGAGGGGACCGACGATACAATGAGCAGTACTTC. The full variable domain, rest sourced from reference TRBV15 and TRBJ2-7, is DAMVIQNPRYQVTQFGKPVTLSCSQTLNHNVMYWYQQKSSQAPKLLFHYYDKDFNNEADTPDNFQSRRPNTSFCFLDIRSPGLGDTAMYLCATSRALGGDRRYNEQYFGPGTRLTVT.

This clonotype occurred a few times. The chain uses TRBV20-1 and TRBJ2-7; 7 bases align to TRBD2. Per the germline V gene, CDR1 is DFQATT and CDR2 is SNEGSKA (reference sequence). V trimming: 1 base; J trimming: 1 base; junction bases outside the gene matches: 7. The CDR3 runs to 15 residues. The CDR3 protein is CSARAEAGRSYEQYF. The CDR3 DNA sequence: TGCAGTGCTAGAGCCGAAGCGGGAAGGTCCTACGAGCAGTACTTC.

This clonotype was seen a handful of times. This chain uses TRBV6-2 or TRBV6-3 with TRBJ2-5; 9 bases agree with TRBD2. From germline, CDR1 is MNHEY and CDR2 SVGEGT. V shed 6 bases and J 3 bases; nucleotides not matched to a gene: 8. This CDR3 is 15 amino acids long. CDR3 loop: CASRRLTSGEETQYF. The CDR3 nucleotides are TGTGCCAGCAGAAGATTGACTAGCGGTGAAGAGACCCAGTACTTC.

The CDR3 nucleotides are TGTGCCAGCAGTTACAACCCAGGGGGAATTGAAAAACTGTTTTTT. Translation gives CASSYNPGGIEKLFF. The chain is built from TRBV6-5 and TRBJ1-4, with TRBD1 matching over 7 bases. The CDR3 is 15 residues long. With V trimmed by 2 bases and J by 7 bases, 7 bases remained unmatched. Germline CDR1 MNHEY, CDR2 SVGAGI.

The rearrangement joins TRBV28 to TRBJ1-2, with D possibly being TRBD1 (5 bases). Germline-derived CDR1 and CDR2 are MDHEN and SYDVKM. V lost 5 bases, J lost 0 bases, and 13 bases lay in between. The CDR3 has 15 residues. CDR3 sequence: CASSGLRATNYGYTF. The CDR3 DNA is TGTGCCAGCAGTGGACTCAGGGCAACTAACTATGGCTACACCTTC.

This clonotype was recorded a few times. V gene TRBV20-1 combines with J gene TRBJ1-6; D remains unclear. Germline V gives CDR1 DFQATT, CDR2 SNEGSKA (reference sequence). Deletions cut 0 bases from V and 6 bases from J, with 18 bases between. The length of the CDR3 is 17 residues. CDR3 in DNA: TGCAGTGCTAGAGACCGGCACATCGGGAGCCCTAATTCACCCCTCCACTTT. It is translated as CSARDRHIGSPNSPLHF.

This clonotype was picked up a small number of times. The rearrangement links TRBV4-1 to TRBJ1-1; D not certain. The CDR3 has 15 residues. Germline V CDR1 and CDR2: MGHRA, YSYEKL. The V end lost 0 bases, the J end lost 5 bases, and 13 bases lay between the germline ends. The CDR3 region has the DNA TGCGCCAGCAGCCAAGAACCGACCCCCGGGACTGAAGCTTTCTTT. Translating it yields CASSQEPTPGTEAFF.

The V and J genes are TRBV27 and TRBJ1-5; the match to TRBD1 covers 7 bases. Losses at the gene ends were 7 bases for V and 6 bases for J; bases not matched to a gene: 3. The CDR3 consists of 12 residues. Per the germline V gene, CDR1 is MNHEY and CDR2 is SMNVEV (reference sequence). CDR3 protein: CASTTGSQPQHF. CDR3 nucleotide sequence: TGTGCCAGCACGACAGGGAGTCAGCCCCAGCATTTT.

This clonotype was observed a few times. This rearrangement joins TRBV2 to TRBJ1-4; possibly TRBD1 for D (6 bases). V was cut by 7 bases and J by 8 bases, with 8 bases left in between. This CDR3 has 11 amino acids. The V gene's germline CDR1 is SNHLY and CDR2 FYNNEI. CDR3 loop: CASNRAEKLFF. CDR3 DNA sequence: TGTGCCAGCAACAGGGCAGAAAAACTGTTTTTT.